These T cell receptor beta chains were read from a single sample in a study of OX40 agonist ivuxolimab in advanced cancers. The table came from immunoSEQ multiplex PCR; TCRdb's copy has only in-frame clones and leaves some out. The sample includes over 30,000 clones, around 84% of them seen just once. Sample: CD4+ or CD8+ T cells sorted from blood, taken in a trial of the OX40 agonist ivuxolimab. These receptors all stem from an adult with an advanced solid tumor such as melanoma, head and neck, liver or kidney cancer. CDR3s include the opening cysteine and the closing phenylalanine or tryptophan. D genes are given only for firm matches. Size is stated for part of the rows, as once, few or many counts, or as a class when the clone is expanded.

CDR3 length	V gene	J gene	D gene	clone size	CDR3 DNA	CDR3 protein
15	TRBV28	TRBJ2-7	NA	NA	TGTGCCAGCAGTTTTCGGCGGGTCCTAACCTACGAGCAGTACTTC	CASSFRRVLTYEQYF
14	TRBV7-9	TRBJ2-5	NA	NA	TGTGCCAGCAGCTTTTCTCAGGGCTTTGGGACCCAGTACTTC	CASSFSQGFGTQYF
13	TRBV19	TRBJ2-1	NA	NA	TGTGCCAGTAGATGGTTAAGCGGGAATGAGCAGTTCTTC	CASRWLSGNEQFF
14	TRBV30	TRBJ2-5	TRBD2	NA	TGTGCCTGGAGTGTAACTAGCGGCAAAGAGACCCAGTACTTC	CAWSVTSGKETQYF
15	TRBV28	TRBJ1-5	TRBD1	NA	TGTGCCAGCAGCCAAACAGGGGGACTTTGGCAGCCCCAGCATTTT	CASSQTGGLWQPQHF
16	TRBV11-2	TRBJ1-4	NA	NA	TGTGCCAGCAGCTTAGATCCGGGGCAGGGGCGAGCAGAACTGTTTTTT	CASSLDPGQGRAELFF
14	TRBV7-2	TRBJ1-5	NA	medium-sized	TGTGCCAGCAGCCCGACCGGTGGGGATCAGCCCCAGCATTTT	CASSPTGGDQPQHF
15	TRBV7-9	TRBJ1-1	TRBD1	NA	TGTGCCAGCAGCTCGAACAGGGGAGGCCCCACTGAAGCTTTCTTT	CASSSNRGGPTEAFF
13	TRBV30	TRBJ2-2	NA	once	TGTGCCTGGAGTCGCCAGGGCGTGGGGGAGCTGTTTTTT	CAWSRQGVGELFF
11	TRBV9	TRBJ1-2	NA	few	TGTGCCAGCAGCCAACAGACAGGCTACACCTTC	CASSQQTGYTF
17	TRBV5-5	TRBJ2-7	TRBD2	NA	TGTGCCAGCAGCTTGGAGGCGGGAGCGCGCGCCACCACTTATCAGTACTTC	CASSLEAGARATTYQYF
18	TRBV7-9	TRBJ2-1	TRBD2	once	TGTGCCAGCAGTTTTCTAGCGGGAGGGCCCTCCGCCTACAATGAGCAGTTCTTC	CASSFLAGGPSAYNEQFF
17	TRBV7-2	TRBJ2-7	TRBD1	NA	TGTGCCAGCACCCCGGGGCTAGGGACAGGGAATACCTACGAGCAGTACTTC	CASTPGLGTGNTYEQYF
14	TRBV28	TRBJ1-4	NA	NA	TGTGCCAGCAGTCCCCTTTGGGGGGGAGCGGTACTGTTTTTT	CASSPLWGGAVLFF
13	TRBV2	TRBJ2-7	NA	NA	TGTGCCAGCAGTGAGGGAGGCAGCCGGGAGCAGTACTTC	CASSEGGSREQYF
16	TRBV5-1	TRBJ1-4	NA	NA	TGCGCCAGCAGCTTGGCCTTGCTCCAGGGGAATGAAAAACTGTTTTTT	CASSLALLQGNEKLFF
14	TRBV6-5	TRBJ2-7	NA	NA	TGTGCCAGCAGAAACAGTTATGGATCCTACGAGCAGTACTTC	CASRNSYGSYEQYF
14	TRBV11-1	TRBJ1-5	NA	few	TGTGCCAGCAGCACCATAGGACAGAATCAGCCCCAGCATTTT	CASSTIGQNQPQHF
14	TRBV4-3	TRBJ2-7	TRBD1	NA	TGCGCCAGCAGCTCAGGACAGGGTTTGGACGAGCAGTACTTC	CASSSGQGLDEQYF
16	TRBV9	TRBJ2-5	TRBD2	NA	TGTGCCAGCAGCGTAGGGCGTAGCGGGCAAGGGGAGACCCAGTACTTC	CASSVGRSGQGETQYF
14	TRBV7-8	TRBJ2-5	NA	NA	TGTGCCAGCAGACAGACTAGACATAAAGAGACCCAGTACTTC	CASRQTRHKETQYF
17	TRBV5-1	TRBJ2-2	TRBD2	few	TGCGCCAGCAGCTTGGCTGCTTCGACTAGCGGGAGAGGGGAGCTGTTTTTT	CASSLAASTSGRGELFF
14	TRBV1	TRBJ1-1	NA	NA	TGCACCAGCAGCACCGGACCCAAGAACACTGAAGCTTTCTTT	CTSSTGPKNTEAFF
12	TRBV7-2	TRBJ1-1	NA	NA	TGTGCCAGCAGCTCCGGACAGTCTGAAGCTTTCTTT	CASSSGQSEAFF
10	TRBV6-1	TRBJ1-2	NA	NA	TGTGCCAGCAGTAACTATGGCTACACCTTC	CASSNYGYTF
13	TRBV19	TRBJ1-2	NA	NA	TGTGCCACTCCAACGCGAGGGGGCTATGGCTACACCTTC	CATPTRGGYGYTF
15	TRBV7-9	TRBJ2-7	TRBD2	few	TGTGCCAGCAGCTTAAATCTAGCGGGAGTAGGCGAGCAGTACTTC	CASSLNLAGVGEQYF